This T cell receptor (beta chain) comes out of a study of tumor-infiltrating lymphocytes in oesophageal squamous cell carcinoma. Losses at the gene ends were 1 base for V and 7 bases for J; bases not matched to a gene: 7. Germline values: CDR1 SGHRS, CDR2 YFSETQ. CDR3 length: 15 amino acids. This clonotype was observed a few times. Each CDR3 protein gets one entry after TCRdb re-called the PCR reads with MiXCR. Of some 16,000 distinct CDR3 sequences listed, about 50% are singletons. Sequenced input: esophageal tumor tissue. The sequence was collected from a male donor with esophageal squamous cell carcinoma. The chain combines TRBV5-1 with TRBJ2-5; 10 bases are a match to TRBD2. The chain's CDR3 is CASSLSLAGEGTQYF. The DNA of the CDR3 is TGCGCCAGCAGCTTGTCCCTAGCGGGAGAAGGGACCCAGTACTTC.